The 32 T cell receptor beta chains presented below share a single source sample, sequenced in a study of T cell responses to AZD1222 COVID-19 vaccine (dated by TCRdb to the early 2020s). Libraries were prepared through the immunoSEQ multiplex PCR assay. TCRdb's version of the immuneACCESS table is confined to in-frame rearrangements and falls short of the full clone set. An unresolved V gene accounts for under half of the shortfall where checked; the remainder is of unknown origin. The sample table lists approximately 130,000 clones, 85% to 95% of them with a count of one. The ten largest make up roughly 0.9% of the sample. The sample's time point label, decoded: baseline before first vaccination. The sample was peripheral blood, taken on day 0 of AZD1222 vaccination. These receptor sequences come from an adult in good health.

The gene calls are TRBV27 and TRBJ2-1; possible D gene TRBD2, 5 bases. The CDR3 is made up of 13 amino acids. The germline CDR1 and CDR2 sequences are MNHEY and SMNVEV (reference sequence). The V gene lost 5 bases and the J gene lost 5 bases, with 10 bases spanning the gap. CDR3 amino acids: CASSIGLNNEQFF. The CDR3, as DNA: TGTGCCAGCAGTATAGGACTTAACAATGAGCAGTTCTTC.

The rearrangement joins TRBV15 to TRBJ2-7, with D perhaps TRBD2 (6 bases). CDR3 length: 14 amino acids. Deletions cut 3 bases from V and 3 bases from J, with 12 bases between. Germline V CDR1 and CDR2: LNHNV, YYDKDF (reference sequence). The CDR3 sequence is CATSRRDGGYEQYF. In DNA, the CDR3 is TGTGCCACCAGCAGGCGGGATGGGGGCTACGAGCAGTACTTC.

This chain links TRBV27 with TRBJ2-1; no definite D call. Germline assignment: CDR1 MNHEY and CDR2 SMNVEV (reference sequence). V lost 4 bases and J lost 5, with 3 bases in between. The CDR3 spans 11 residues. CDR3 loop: CASSWDNEQFF. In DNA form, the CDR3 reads TGTGCCAGCAGTTGGGACAATGAGCAGTTCTTC.

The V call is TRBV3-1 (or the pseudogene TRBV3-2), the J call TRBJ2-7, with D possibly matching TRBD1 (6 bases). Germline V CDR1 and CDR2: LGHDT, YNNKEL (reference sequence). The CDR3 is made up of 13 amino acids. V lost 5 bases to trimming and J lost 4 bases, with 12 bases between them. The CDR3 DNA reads TGTGCCAGCAGCGGAACTGGACAGTACGAGCAGTACTTC. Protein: CASSGTGQYEQYF.

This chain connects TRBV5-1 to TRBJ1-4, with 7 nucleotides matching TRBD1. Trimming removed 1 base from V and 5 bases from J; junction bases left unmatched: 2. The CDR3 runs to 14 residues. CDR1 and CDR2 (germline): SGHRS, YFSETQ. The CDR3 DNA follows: TGCGCCAGCAGCTTGAGGGGGCTGAATGAAAAACTGTTTTTT. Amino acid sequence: CASSLRGLNEKLFF.

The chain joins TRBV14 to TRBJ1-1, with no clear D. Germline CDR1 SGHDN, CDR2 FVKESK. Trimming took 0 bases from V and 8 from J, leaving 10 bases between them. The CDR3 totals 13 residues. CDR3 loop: CASSQETPLEAFF. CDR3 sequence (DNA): TGTGCCAGCAGCCAAGAAACCCCTTTGGAAGCTTTCTTT.

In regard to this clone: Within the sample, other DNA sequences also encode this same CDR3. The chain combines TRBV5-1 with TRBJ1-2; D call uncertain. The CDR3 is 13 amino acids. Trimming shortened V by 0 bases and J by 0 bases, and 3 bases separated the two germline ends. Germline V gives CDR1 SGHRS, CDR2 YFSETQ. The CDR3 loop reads CASSLDPNYGYTF. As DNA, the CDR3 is TGCGCCAGCAGCTTGGACCCTAACTATGGCTACACCTTC.

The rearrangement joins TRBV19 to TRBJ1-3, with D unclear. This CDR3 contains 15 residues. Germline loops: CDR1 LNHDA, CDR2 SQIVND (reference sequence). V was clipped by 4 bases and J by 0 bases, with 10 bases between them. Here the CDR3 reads CASSTRVSSGNTIYF. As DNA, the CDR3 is TGTGCCAGTAGTACCCGGGTCTCCTCTGGAAACACCATATATTTT.

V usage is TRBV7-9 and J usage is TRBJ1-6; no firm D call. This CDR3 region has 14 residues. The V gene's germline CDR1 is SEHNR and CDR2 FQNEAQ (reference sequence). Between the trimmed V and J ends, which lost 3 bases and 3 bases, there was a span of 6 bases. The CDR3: CASSFESYNSPLHF. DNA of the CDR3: TGTGCCAGCAGCTTTGAGAGCTATAATTCACCCCTCCACTTT.

CDR3 coding DNA: TGTGCCAGCAGCTCGGGACAGGGGGCGAGTGTCGGGTATGGCTACACCTTC. Its translation is CASSSGQGASVGYGYTF. The rearrangement joins TRBV5-4 to TRBJ1-2; 12 bases are a match to TRBD1. Trimming cost V 3 bases and J 5 bases; bases outside gene matches: 11. CDR3 length equals 17 residues. Per germline, CDR1 SGHNT and CDR2 YYREEE (reference sequence).

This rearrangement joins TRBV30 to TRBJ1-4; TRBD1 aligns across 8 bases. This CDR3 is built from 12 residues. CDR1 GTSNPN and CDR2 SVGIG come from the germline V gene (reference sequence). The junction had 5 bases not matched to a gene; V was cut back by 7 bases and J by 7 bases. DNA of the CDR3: TGTGCCTTTGGACAGGGAATTGAAAAACTGTTTTTT. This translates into CAFGQGIEKLFF.

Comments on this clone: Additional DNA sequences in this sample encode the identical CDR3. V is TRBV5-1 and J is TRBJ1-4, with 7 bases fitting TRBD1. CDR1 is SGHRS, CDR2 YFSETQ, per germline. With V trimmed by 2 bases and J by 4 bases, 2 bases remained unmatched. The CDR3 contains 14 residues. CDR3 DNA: TGCGCCAGCAGCTTACAGGGGAGTAATGAAAAACTGTTTTTT. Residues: CASSLQGSNEKLFF.

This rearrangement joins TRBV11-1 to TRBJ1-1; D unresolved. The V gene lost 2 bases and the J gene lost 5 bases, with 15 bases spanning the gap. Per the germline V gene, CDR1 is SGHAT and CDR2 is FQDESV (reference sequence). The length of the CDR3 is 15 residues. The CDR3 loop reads CASSLRPDLRTEAFF. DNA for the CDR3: TGTGCCAGCAGCTTACGTCCAGATCTACGAACTGAAGCTTTCTTT. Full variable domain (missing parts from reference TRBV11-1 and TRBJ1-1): EAEVAQSPRYKITEKSQAVAFWCDPISGHATLYWYRQILGQGPELLVQFQDESVVDDSQLPKDRFSAERLKGVDSTLKIQPAELGDSAMYLCASSLRPDLRTEAFFGQGTRLTVV.

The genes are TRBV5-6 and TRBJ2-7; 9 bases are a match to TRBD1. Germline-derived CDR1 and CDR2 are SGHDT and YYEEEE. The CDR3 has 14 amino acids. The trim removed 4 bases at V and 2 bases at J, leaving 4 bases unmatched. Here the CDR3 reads CASSRGQGPYEQYF. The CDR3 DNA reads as TGTGCCAGCAGCAGGGGACAGGGACCCTACGAGCAGTACTTC.

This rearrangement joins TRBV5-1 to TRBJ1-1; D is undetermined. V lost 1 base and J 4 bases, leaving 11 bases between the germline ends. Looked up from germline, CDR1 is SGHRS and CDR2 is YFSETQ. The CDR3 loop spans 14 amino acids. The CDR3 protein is CASSLLGPSTEAFF. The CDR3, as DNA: TGCGCCAGCAGCTTGCTCGGGCCGTCCACTGAAGCTTTCTTT.

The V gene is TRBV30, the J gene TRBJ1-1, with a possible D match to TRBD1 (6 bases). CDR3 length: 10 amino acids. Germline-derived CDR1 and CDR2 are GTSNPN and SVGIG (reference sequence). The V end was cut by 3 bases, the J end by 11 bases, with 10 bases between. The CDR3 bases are TGTGCCTGGAGCACAGGGCGGGCTTTCTTT. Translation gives CAWSTGRAFF.

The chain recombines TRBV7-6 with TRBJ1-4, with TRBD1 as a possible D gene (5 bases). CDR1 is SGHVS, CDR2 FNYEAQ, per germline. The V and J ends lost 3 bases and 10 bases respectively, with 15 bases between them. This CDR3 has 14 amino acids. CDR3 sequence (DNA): TGTGCCAGCAGCTTTGGACGTCGGGGGGGAAAACTGTTTTTT. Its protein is CASSFGRRGGKLFF.

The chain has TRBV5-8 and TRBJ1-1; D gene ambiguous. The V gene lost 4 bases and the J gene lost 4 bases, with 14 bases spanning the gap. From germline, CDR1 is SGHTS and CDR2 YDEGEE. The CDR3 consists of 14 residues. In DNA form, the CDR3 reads TGTGCCAGCAGCCACCGGGAGGGAGTCACTGAAGCTTTCTTT. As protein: CASSHREGVTEAFF.

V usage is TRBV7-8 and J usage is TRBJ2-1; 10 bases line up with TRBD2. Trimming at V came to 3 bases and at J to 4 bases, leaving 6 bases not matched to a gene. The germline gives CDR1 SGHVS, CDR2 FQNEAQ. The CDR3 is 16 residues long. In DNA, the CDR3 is TGTGCCAGCAGCTTGCAGTTAGCGGGGGGATACAATGAGCAGTTCTTC. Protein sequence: CASSLQLAGGYNEQFF.

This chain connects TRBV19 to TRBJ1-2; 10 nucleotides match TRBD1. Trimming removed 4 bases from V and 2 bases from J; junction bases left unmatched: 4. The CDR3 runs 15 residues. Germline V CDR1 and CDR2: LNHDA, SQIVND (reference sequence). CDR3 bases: TGTGCCAGTAGTAGACCGGGACAGGGGAACTATGGCTACACCTTC. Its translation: CASSRPGQGNYGYTF.

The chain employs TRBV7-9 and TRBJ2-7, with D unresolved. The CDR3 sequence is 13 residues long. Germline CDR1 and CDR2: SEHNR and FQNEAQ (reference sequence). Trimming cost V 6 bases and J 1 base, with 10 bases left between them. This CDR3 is CASSITQSYEQYF. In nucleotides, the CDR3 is TGTGCCAGCAGTATTACACAGTCCTACGAGCAGTACTTC.

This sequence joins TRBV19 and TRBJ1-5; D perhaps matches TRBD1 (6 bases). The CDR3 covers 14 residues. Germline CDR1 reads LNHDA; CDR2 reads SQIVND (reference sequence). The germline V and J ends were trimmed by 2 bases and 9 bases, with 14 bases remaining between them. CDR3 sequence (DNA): TGTGCCAGTAGTATACAAACAGGGCCCCGGCCCCAGCATTTT. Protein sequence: CASSIQTGPRPQHF. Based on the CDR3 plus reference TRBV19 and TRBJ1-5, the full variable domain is DGGITQSPKYLFRKEGQNVTLSCEQNLNHDAMYWYRQDPGQGLRLIYYSQIVNDFQKGDIAEGYSVSREKKESFPLTVTSAQKNPTAFYLCASSIQTGPRPQHFGDGTRLSIL.

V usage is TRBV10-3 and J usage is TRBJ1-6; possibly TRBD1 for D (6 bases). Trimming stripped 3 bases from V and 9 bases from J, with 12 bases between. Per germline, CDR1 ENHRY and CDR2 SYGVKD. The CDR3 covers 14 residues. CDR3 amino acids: CAISEQGIGSPLHF. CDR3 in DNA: TGTGCCATCAGTGAACAGGGTATCGGTTCACCCCTCCACTTT.

In nucleotides, the CDR3 is TGTGCCAGCAGGGTAGCGGGGGGCAGGGAGACCCAGTACTTC. Protein: CASRVAGGRETQYF. J is TRBJ2-5 and V is TRBV7-2; the match to TRBD2 covers 10 bases. Germline CDR1 is SGHTA and CDR2 is FQGNSA. CDR3 length: 14 amino acids. J was trimmed by 5 bases and V by 6 bases; bases with no gene match: 6.

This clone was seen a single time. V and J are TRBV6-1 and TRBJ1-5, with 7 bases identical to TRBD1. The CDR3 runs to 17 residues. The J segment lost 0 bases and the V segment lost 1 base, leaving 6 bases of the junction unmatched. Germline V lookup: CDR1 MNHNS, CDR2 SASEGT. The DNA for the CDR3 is TGTGCCAGCAGTGAAGGGGGACAGAGCCATAGCAATCAGCCCCAGCATTTT. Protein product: CASSEGGQSHSNQPQHF.

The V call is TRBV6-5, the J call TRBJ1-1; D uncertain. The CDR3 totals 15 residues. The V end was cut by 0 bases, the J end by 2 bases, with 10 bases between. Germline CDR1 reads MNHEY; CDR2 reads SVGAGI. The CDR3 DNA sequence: TGTGCCAGCAGTTACTCGATACTGGGCAACACTGAAGCTTTCTTT. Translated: CASSYSILGNTEAFF.

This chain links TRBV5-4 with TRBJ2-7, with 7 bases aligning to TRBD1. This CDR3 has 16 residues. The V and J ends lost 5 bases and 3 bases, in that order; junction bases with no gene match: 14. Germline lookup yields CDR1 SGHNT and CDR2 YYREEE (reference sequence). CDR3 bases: TGTGCCAGCAGTTATATCGCCGGGACAGAAATCTACGAGCAGTACTTC. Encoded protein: CASSYIAGTEIYEQYF.

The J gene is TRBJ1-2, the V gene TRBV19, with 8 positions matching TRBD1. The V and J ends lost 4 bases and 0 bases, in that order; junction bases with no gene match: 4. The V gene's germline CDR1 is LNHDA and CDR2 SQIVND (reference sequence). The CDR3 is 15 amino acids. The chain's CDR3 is CASSSPGQANYGYTF. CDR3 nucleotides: TGTGCCAGTAGTAGCCCGGGACAGGCTAACTATGGCTACACCTTC.

The CDR3 DNA reads TGCGCCAGCAGCTTCGAAGTAGGGACCCAGTACTTC. Residues: CASSFEVGTQYF. The chain couples TRBV5-1 to TRBJ2-5; D remains unclear. CDR1 SGHRS and CDR2 YFSETQ come from the germline V gene. This CDR3 region has 12 residues. Deletions cut 2 bases from V and 7 bases from J, with 9 bases between.

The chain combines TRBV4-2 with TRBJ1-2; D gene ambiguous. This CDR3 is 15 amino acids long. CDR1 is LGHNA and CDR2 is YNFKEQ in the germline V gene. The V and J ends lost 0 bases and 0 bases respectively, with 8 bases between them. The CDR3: CASSQEFSANYGYTF. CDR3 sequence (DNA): TGTGCCAGCAGCCAAGAATTCAGTGCTAACTATGGCTACACCTTC.

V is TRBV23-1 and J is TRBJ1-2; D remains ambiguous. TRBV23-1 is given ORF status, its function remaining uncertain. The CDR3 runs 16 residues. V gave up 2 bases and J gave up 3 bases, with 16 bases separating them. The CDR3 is CASSQKFLPLHYGYTF. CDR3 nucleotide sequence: TGCGCCAGCAGTCAAAAGTTCCTCCCATTGCACTATGGCTACACCTTC.

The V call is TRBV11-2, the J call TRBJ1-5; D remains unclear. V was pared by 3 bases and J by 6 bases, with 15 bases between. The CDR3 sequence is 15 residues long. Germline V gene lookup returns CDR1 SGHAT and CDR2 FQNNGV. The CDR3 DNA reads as TGTGCCAGCAGCTTGATTCTCGGGGTAGGTCAGCCCCAGCATTTT. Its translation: CASSLILGVGQPQHF.